Below, one T cell receptor (beta chain) is given with its context. This clonotype appeared a few times. The clone's antigen remains unknown. The input lacks base qualities; no much larger clone sits a single base away. This record belongs to a study of T cell repertoires in cytomegalovirus infection (dated by TCRdb to about 2019). Regarding the research as a whole: Recently identified HLA-C-restricted CMV epitopes, whose presentation resists viral immunomodulation, were targeted by peptide stimulations together with well-studied HLA-B-restricted epitopes. Because public TCR beta signatures pointed to carriage of CMV infection together with the matching HLA type, the HLA type of each donor mattered for the analysis. Study-level results and caveats: Cumulative frequency of public TCR beta family members discriminated carriers of CMV infection plus the relevant HLA type in this cohort and an independent roughly 330-donor cohort. The ex vivo response was dominated by HLA-C-restricted CMV-specific TCR beta clonotypes, which also provided the single most frequent clonotype in two of eight donors.

CDR1 and CDR2 are read off the germline V gene as MNHEY and SVGAGI. The CDR3 has 15 amino acids, counting the end cysteine and phenylalanine. Left in the record is the CDR3 DNA by itself, 45 bases read in frame from the first base. V is cut by 0 bases and J by 1 base, and the space between the germline ends is 7 bases. Reads for this sample came from an Illumina HiSeq 1500. TCRdb passed the public sequencing reads through fastp at Q25 and MiXCR, retaining productive beta sequences. Rows merge per CDR3 protein into single entries with the most common DNA and genes. Present in this sample are about 770,000 distinct CDR3 sequences, about 27% of which were seen just once. Clones ranked in the top ten supply approximately 14% of the sample. Read against the paper, the sample's treatment or condition label means: in vitro stimulation with specific CMV peptide epitopes to enrich CMV-specific T cells.

Sequenced here: cultured CD8+ T cells from PBMCs, sampled from culture after CMV antigen stimulation. This clonotype originated in a human donor in good health (CMV status not recorded). Some clones in this sample may be carry-over from other donors' samples. The chain couples TRBV6-5 to TRBJ1-5; a confident D gene designation cannot be given. The CDR3 region reads CASSYSAGSNQPQHF. In nucleotide form, the sequence is TGTGCCAGCAGTTACTCGGCCGGGAGCAATCAGCCCCAGCATTTT.